The source of this T cell receptor beta chain is a study of beta chain features in type 1 diabetes. Purity exceeded 98% in all sorted populations. Isolated RNA was reverse transcribed in full, so expressed TCRB transcripts were sequenced. TCRdb's copy holds only in-frame clones and misses some; the assay was immunoSEQ multiplex PCR. The data contain some 160,000 clones, about 9.8% of them seen just once; the ten biggest clones take up under 2.5%. Study observations and caveats: Any role of HLA type in TCRB rearrangement remained unresolved here. Over-representation of high TCR-expressing cells was a possible consequence of cDNA sequencing.

As regards this clone: Its antigen is unidentified.

The CDR3 sequence is 13 residues long. Trimming left V 5 bases short and J 5 bases short, with 12 bases between. In germline, CDR1 is KGHSH, CDR2 LQKENI. Sequencing input: central memory CD4+ T cells from blood. The TCR sequence derives from a woman in her late teens or twenties in good health. The gene calls are TRBV18 and TRBJ2-5; a weak D match, TRBD2 (5 bases). The CDR3: CASSSTSGETQYF. CDR3 sequence (DNA): TGTGCCAGCTCATCCACCTCGGGGGAGACCCAGTACTTC.